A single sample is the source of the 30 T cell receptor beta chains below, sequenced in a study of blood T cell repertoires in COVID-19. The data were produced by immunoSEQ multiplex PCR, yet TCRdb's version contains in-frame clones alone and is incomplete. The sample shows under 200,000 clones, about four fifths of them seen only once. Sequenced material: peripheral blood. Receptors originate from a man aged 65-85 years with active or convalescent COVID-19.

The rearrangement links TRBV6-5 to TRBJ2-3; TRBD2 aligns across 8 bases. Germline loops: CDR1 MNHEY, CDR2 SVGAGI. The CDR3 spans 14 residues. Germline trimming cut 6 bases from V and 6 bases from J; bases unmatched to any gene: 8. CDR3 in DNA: TGTGCCAGCAGCCGCGGACTAGCTGTGGATACGCAGTATTTT. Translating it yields CASSRGLAVDTQYF.

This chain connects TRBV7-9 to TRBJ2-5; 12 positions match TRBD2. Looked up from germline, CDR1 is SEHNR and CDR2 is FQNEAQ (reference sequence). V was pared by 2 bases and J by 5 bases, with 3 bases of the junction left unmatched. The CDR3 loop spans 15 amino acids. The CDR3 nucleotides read TGTGCCAGCAGCTTAACGACTAGCGGGAGTGAGACCCAGTACTTC. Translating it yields CASSLTTSGSETQYF.

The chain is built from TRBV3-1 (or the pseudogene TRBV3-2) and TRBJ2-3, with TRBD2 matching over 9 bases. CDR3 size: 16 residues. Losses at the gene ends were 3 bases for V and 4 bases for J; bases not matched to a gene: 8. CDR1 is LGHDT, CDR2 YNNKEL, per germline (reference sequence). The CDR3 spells CASSQRLAGWADTQYF. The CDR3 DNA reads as TGTGCCAGCAGCCAGAGGCTAGCGGGATGGGCAGATACGCAGTATTTT.

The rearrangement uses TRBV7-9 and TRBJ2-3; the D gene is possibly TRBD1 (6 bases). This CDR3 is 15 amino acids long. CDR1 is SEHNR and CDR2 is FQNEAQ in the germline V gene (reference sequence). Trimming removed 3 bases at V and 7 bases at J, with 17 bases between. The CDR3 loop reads CASSLAGARGNTQYF. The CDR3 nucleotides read TGTGCCAGCAGCTTGGCAGGGGCGAGGGGAAATACGCAGTATTTT.

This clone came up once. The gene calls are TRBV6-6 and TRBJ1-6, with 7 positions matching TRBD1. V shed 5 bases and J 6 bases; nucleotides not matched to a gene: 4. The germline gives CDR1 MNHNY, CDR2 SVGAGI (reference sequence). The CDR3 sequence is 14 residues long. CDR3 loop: CASSRGQTNSPLHF. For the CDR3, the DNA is TGTGCCAGCAGTAGGGGACAGACTAATTCACCCCTCCACTTT.

The DNA for the CDR3 is TGTGCCAGCAGCGTAGCTACCAAAAGATTGTCGGGAGGTAACAATGAGCAGTTCTTC. Translating it yields CASSVATKRLSGGNNEQFF. The gene calls are TRBV9 and TRBJ2-1; 7 positions agree with TRBD2. J was trimmed by 5 bases and V by 0 bases; bases with no gene match: 17. Looked up from germline, CDR1 is SGDLS and CDR2 is YYNGEE. This CDR3 is 19 amino acids long.

For the CDR3, the DNA is TGTGCCAGCAGTGAGGACAGGGCAGGCTACACCTTC. Translating it yields CASSEDRAGYTF. The chain links TRBV2 to TRBJ1-2; 8 bases fit TRBD1. The CDR3 totals 12 residues. The V gene's germline CDR1 is SNHLY and CDR2 FYNNEI. Unmatched junction bases numbered 2, after V lost 3 bases and J lost 8 bases. Complete variable domain (other parts from reference TRBV2 and TRBJ1-2): EPEVTQTPSHQVTQMGQEVILRCVPISNHLYFYWYRQILGQKVEFLVSFYNNEISEKSEIFDDQFSVERPDGSNFTLKIRSTKLEDSAMYFCASSEDRAGYTFGSGTRLTVV.

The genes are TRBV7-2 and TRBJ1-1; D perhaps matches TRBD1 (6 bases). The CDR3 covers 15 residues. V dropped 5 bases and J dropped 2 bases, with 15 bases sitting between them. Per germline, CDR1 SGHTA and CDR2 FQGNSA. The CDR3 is CASSTRQVGNTEAFF. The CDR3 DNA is TGTGCCAGCAGCACCAGACAGGTAGGAAACACTGAAGCTTTCTTT.

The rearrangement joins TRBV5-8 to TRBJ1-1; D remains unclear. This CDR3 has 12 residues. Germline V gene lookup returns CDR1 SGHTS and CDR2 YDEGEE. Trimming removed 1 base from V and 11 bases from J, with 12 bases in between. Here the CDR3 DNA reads TGTGCCAGCAGCTTGATTAAGGAGATGGCTTTCTTT. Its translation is CASSLIKEMAFF.

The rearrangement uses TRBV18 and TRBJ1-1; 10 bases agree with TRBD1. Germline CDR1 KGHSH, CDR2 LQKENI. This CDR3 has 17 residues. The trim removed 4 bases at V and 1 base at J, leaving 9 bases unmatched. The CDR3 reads CASSQDGTGAWNTEAFF. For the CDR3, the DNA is TGTGCCAGCTCACAAGACGGGACAGGGGCATGGAACACTGAAGCTTTCTTT.

The CDR3 sequence: CASSPSDRTTSSYNEQFF. CDR3 bases: TGCGCCAGCAGTCCCTCCGATAGGACGACTAGCTCCTACAATGAGCAGTTCTTC. This sequence joins TRBV23-1 and TRBJ2-1, with TRBD2 as a possible D gene (6 bases). TRBV23-1 is sorted into the ORF group, with uncertain function. The CDR3 extends over 18 amino acids. V lost 4 bases to trimming and J lost 0 bases, with 19 bases between them.

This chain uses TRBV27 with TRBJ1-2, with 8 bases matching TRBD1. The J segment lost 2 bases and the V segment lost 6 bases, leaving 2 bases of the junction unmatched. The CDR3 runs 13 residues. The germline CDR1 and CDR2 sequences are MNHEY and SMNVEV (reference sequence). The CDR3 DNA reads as TGTGCCAGCAGAAGGACAGGGAACTATGGCTACACCTTC. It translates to CASRRTGNYGYTF.

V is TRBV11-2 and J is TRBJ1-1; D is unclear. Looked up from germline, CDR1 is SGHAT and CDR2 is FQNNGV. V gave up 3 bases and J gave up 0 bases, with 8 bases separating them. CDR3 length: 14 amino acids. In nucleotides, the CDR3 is TGTGCCAGCAGCTTGATAGTCTTGAACACTGAAGCTTTCTTT. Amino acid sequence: CASSLIVLNTEAFF. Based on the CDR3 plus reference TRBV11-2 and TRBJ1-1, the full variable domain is EAGVAQSPRYKIIEKRQSVAFWCNPISGHATLYWYQQILGQGPKLLIQFQNNGVVDDSQLPKDRFSAERLKGVDSTLKIQPAKLEDSAVYLCASSLIVLNTEAFFGQGTRLTVV.

The CDR3 DNA sequence: TGTGCCAGCTCACCCACAGGGAACTATGGCTACACCTTC. Its translation is CASSPTGNYGYTF. This chain links TRBV18 with TRBJ1-2; TRBD1 might be the D (6 bases). The V end was cut by 3 bases, the J end by 2 bases, with 7 bases between. The CDR3 loop spans 13 amino acids. Germline-derived CDR1 and CDR2 are KGHSH and LQKENI.

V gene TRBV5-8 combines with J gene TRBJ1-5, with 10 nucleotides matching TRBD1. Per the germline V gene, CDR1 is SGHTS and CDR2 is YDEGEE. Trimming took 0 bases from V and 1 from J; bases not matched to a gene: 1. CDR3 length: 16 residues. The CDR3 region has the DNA TGTGCCAGCAGCTTGGGGGGACAGGGGAGCAATCAGCCCCAGCATTTT. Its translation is CASSLGGQGSNQPQHF.

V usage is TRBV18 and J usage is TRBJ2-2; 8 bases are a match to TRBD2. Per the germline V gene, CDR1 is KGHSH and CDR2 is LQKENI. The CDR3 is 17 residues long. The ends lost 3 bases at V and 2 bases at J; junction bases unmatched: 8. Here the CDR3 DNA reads TGTGCCAGCTCACCCCGCGGGCTAGCGGGTAACACCGGGGAGCTGTTTTTT. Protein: CASSPRGLAGNTGELFF.

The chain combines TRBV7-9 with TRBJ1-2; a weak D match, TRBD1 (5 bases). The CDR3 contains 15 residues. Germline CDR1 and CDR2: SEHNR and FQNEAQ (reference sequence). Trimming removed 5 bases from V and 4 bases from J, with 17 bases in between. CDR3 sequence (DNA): TGTGCCAGCAGCCCCTTGACAGCCTTTGTCTATGGCTACACCTTC. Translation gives CASSPLTAFVYGYTF.

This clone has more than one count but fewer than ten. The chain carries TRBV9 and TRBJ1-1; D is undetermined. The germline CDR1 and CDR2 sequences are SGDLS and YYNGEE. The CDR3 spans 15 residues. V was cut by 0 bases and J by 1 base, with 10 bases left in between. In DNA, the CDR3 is TGTGCCAGCAGCGTAGTAGCAGGAGGGAACACTGAAGCTTTCTTT. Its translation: CASSVVAGGNTEAFF.

Here the CDR3 reads CACWEREKLFF. CDR3 in DNA: TGTGCCTGTTGGGAGAGGGAAAAACTGTTTTTT. The V call is TRBV30, the J call TRBJ1-4; no definite D call. V was pared by 6 bases and J by 8 bases, with 10 bases between. Germline-derived CDR1 and CDR2 are GTSNPN and SVGIG (reference sequence). The CDR3 is 11 residues long.

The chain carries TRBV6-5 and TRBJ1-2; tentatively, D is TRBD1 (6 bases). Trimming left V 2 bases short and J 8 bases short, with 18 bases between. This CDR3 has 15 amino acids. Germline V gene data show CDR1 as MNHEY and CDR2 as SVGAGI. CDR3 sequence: CASSYEPGGLRGYTF. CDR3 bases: TGTGCCAGCAGTTACGAACCTGGGGGCTTAAGGGGCTACACCTTC.

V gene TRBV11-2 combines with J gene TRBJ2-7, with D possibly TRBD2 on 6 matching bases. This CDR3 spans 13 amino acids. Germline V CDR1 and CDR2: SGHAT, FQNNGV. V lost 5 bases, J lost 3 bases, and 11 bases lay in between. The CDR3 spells CASSPGLSYEQYF. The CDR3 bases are TGTGCCAGCAGCCCGGGACTTAGCTACGAGCAGTACTTC. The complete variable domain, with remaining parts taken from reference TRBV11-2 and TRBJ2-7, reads EAGVAQSPRYKIIEKRQSVAFWCNPISGHATLYWYQQILGQGPKLLIQFQNNGVVDDSQLPKDRFSAERLKGVDSTLKIQPAKLEDSAVYLCASSPGLSYEQYFGPGTRLTVT.

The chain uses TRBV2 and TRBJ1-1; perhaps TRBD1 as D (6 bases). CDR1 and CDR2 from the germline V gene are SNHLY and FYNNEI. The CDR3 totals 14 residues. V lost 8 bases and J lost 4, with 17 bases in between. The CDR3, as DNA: TGTGCCAGCGGTTCGACAGGTTGGGGCACTGAAGCTTTCTTT. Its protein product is CASGSTGWGTEAFF.

The CDR3 region has the DNA TGTGCCACCCAGATAGCCTTAGATGGAAACACCATATATTTT. Translation gives CATQIALDGNTIYF. J is TRBJ1-3 and V is TRBV10-3; no clear D. CDR1 and CDR2 (germline): ENHRY, SYGVKD. CDR3 length: 14 amino acids. V lost 10 bases, J lost 3 bases, and 16 bases lay in between.

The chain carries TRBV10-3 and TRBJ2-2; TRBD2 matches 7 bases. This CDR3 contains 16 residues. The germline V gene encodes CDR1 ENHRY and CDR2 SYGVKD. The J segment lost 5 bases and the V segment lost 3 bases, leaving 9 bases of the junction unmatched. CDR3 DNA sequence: TGTGCCATCAGTGAACAGACTAGCCCCACTACCGGGGAGCTGTTTTTT. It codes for CAISEQTSPTTGELFF.

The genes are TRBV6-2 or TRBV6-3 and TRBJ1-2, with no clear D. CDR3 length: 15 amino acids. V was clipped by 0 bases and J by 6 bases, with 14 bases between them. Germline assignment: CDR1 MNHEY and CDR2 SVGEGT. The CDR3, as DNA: TGTGCCAGCAGTTACTCGAAACCTACGGTGAATGGCTACACCTTC. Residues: CASSYSKPTVNGYTF.

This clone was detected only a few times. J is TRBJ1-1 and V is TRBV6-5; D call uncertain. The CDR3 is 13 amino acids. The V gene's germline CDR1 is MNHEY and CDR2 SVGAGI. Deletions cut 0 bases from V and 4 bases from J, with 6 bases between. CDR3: CASSYSRSTEAFF. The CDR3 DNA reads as TGTGCCAGCAGTTACTCGCGAAGCACTGAAGCTTTCTTT.

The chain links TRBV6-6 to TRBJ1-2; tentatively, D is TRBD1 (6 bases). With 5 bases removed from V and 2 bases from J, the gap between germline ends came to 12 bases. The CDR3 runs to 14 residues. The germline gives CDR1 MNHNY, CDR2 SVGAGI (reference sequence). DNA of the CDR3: TGTGCCAGCAGTGAGGGACACTGGAACTATGGCTACACCTTC. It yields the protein CASSEGHWNYGYTF.

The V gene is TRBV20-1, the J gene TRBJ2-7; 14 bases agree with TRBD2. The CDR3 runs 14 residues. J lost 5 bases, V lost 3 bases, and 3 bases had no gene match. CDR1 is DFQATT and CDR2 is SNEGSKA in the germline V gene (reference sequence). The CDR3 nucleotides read TGCAGTGCTAGTGTGACTAGCGGGGGGGACGAGCAGTACTTC. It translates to CSASVTSGGDEQYF.

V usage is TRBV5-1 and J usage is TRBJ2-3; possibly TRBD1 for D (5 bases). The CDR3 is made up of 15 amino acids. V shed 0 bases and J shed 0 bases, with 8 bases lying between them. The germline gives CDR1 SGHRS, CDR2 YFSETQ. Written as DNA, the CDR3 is TGCGCCAGCAGCTTGGCACAGGCTAGCACAGATACGCAGTATTTT. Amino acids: CASSLAQASTDTQYF.

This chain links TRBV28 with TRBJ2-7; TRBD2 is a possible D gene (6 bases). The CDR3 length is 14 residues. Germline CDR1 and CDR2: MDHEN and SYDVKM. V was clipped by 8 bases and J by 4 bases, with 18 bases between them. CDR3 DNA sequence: TGTGCCAGCCGGCGGGCTAGCGAAAGGTACGAGCAGTACTTC. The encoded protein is CASRRASERYEQYF.